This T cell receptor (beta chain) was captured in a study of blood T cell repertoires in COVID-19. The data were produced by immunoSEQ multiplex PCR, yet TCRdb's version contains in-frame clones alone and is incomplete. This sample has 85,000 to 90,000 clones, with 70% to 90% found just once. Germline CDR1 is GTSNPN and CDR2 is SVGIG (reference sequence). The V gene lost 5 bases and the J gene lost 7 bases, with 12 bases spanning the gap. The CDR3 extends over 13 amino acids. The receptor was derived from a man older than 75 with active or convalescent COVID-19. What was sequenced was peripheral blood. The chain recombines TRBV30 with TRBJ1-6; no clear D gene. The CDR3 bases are TGTGCCTGGGATGAGGGAACGAATTCACCCCTCCACTTT. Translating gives CAWDEGTNSPLHF. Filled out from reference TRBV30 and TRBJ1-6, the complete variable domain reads SQTIHQWPATLVQPVGSPLSLECTVEGTSNPNLYWYRQAAGRGLQLLFYSVGIGQISSEVPQNLSASRPQDRQFILSSKKLLLSDSGFYLCAWDEGTNSPLHFGNGTRLTVT.